The next 26 T cell receptor beta chains were all read from a single sample in a study of CD8 T cells in Susac syndrome. Random hexamers were used to reverse transcribe the RNA input (about 0.5 to 1 ug). TCRdb re-called the immunoSEQ multiplex PCR reads through MiXCR, storing one row per CDR3 protein. The repertoire holds 95,000 to 150,000 distinct CDR3 sequences, with about 93% as singletons. The sequenced sample was CD8+ T cells from PBMCs. The receptors here all came from a human donor with Susac syndrome.

The genes are TRBV29-1 and TRBJ2-3; 10 bases map to TRBD2. CDR1 is SQVTM and CDR2 is ANQGSEA in the germline V gene. V was clipped by 6 bases and J by 6 bases; unmatched bases: 6. This CDR3 is built from 13 residues. The CDR3: CSVQAGGWDTQYF. The CDR3 DNA sequence: TGCAGCGTACAAGCGGGGGGGTGGGATACGCAGTATTTT.

V usage is TRBV29-1 and J usage is TRBJ2-4, with TRBD2 identical over 13 bases. The CDR3 covers 12 residues. The V and J ends lost 6 bases and 13 bases, in that order; junction bases with no gene match: 6. Germline-derived CDR1 and CDR2 are SQVTM and ANQGSEA. The CDR3 is CSVGGLAGVQYF. The CDR3 DNA reads as TGCAGCGTGGGCGGACTAGCGGGGGTACAGTACTTC.

V gene TRBV20-1 combines with J gene TRBJ2-2, with TRBD2 identical over 11 bases. Per the germline V gene, CDR1 is DFQATT and CDR2 is SNEGSKA (reference sequence). The CDR3 loop spans 16 amino acids. J gave up 3 bases and V 2 bases, and 5 bases lay outside the gene matches. The CDR3 DNA sequence: TGCAGTGCTAGATCCAGACTAGCGGGGTACACCGGGGAGCTGTTTTTT. It is translated as CSARSRLAGYTGELFF.

The chain carries TRBV20-1 and TRBJ1-2; D gene unclear. Per the germline V gene, CDR1 is DFQATT and CDR2 is SNEGSKA (reference sequence). The CDR3 runs 14 residues. V lost 0 bases to trimming and J lost 4 bases, with 12 bases between them. The CDR3 DNA follows: TGCAGTGCTAGAGATGCAGGCGAATCCTATGGCTACACCTTC. It codes for CSARDAGESYGYTF.

CDR3 DNA: TGTGCCAGCAGCTTAGCCCAGGGACTCCACAATGAGCAGTTCTTC. Translated: CASSLAQGLHNEQFF. The chain has TRBV7-9 and TRBJ2-1; D perhaps matches TRBD2 (6 bases). CDR1 is SEHNR, CDR2 FQNEAQ, per germline (reference sequence). This CDR3 region has 15 residues. Trimming shortened V by 0 bases and J by 5 bases, and 11 bases separated the two germline ends.

The chain links TRBV7-9 to TRBJ2-7, with TRBD2 identical over 10 bases. CDR3 length: 16 amino acids. The V gene's germline CDR1 is SEHNR and CDR2 FQNEAQ (reference sequence). V shed 4 bases, J shed 1 base, and the junction held 7 bases outside the gene matches. This CDR3 is CASSSELAGSSYEQYF. Here the CDR3 DNA reads TGTGCCAGCAGCTCGGAACTAGCGGGGTCTTCCTACGAGCAGTACTTC.

The V and J genes are TRBV11-2 and TRBJ2-3; 13 bases line up with TRBD2. Germline V gene data show CDR1 as SGHAT and CDR2 as FQNNGV. The CDR3 is 16 residues long. V lost 5 bases and J lost 5; bases outside the gene matches: 7. The chain's CDR3 is CASSELAGGPGDTQYF. The DNA of the CDR3 is TGTGCCAGCAGCGAACTAGCGGGGGGGCCTGGAGATACGCAGTATTTT.

The V gene is TRBV3-1, the J gene TRBJ1-2; no firm D call. This CDR3 has 14 amino acids. V was cut by 1 base and J by 0 bases, with 6 bases left in between. Germline CDR1 and CDR2: LGHDT and YNNKEL (reference sequence). CDR3 nucleotides: TGTGCCAGCAGCCAAGGCAGAACTAACTATGGCTACACCTTC. This codes for CASSQGRTNYGYTF.

As regards this clonotype: At one boundary the junction diverges from the germline segment, which might be a read error. This chain joins TRBV5-1 and TRBJ2-3, with D possibly TRBD1 on 5 matching bases. The CDR3 has 13 amino acids. Per the germline V gene, CDR1 is SGHRS and CDR2 is YFSETQ. CDR3 bases: TGCGCCAGCAGCTTGGGTTTTCCCGATCAAGGGGATTTT. As protein: CASSLGFPDQGDF. Variable domain in full (rest from reference TRBV5-1 and TRBJ2-3): KAGVTQTPRYLIKTRGQQVTLSCSPISGHRSVSWYQQTPGQGLQFLFEYFSETQRNKGNFPGRFSGRQFSNSRSEMNVSTLELGDSALYLCASSLGFPDQGDFGPGTRLTVL.

The rearrangement links TRBV18 to TRBJ2-3; 7 bases are a match to TRBD2. The CDR3 consists of 14 residues. The trim removed 2 bases at V and 4 bases at J, leaving 3 bases unmatched. Per germline, CDR1 KGHSH and CDR2 LQKENI. The CDR3 coding sequence is TGTGCCAGCTCACCAGGGGAGGGGCCAGATACGCAGTATTTT. As protein: CASSPGEGPDTQYF. The full variable domain, with the rest looked up from reference TRBV18 and TRBJ2-3, is NAGVMQNPRHLVRRRGQEARLRCSPMKGHSHVYWYRQLPEEGLKFMVYLQKENIIDESGMPKERFSAEFPKEGPSILRIQQVVRGDSAAYFCASSPGEGPDTQYFGPGTRLTVL.

The V call is TRBV24-1, the J call TRBJ2-2; D not certain. Germline assignment: CDR1 KGHDR and CDR2 SFDVKD. Deletions cut 4 bases from V and 0 bases from J, with 5 bases between. The CDR3 has 14 residues. The CDR3 DNA is TGTGCCACCAGTGACCTACCGAACACCGGGGAGCTGTTTTTT. As protein: CATSDLPNTGELFF.

This chain links TRBV29-1 with TRBJ1-1; no firm D call. Trimming cost V 6 bases and J 0 bases, with 8 bases left between them. CDR1 SQVTM and CDR2 ANQGSEA come from the germline V gene. The CDR3 sequence is 12 residues long. This CDR3 reads CSVMTVNTEAFF. The CDR3 nucleotides are TGCAGCGTGATGACTGTGAACACTGAAGCTTTCTTT.

The chain is built from TRBV12-3 or TRBV12-4 and TRBJ2-5; no reliable D call. CDR3 length: 11 amino acids. V was pared by 10 bases and J by 4 bases, with 10 bases between. Written as DNA, the CDR3 is TGTGCCACCCTCATGTCAGAGACCCAGTACTTC. Its protein is CATLMSETQYF.

The rearrangement joins TRBV6-6 to TRBJ2-1; D gene uncertain. This CDR3 region has 12 residues. V dropped 3 bases and J dropped 8 bases, with 8 bases sitting between them. The germline V gene encodes CDR1 MNHNY and CDR2 SVGAGI (reference sequence). The CDR3 region is CASSYGSDEQFF. DNA of the CDR3: TGTGCCAGCAGTTATGGTTCGGATGAGCAGTTCTTC.

In DNA form, the CDR3 reads TGTGCCTGGATCGAGGGCGAGATGAGCACTGAAGCTTTCTTT. Translation gives CAWIEGEMSTEAFF. The rearrangement uses TRBV30 and TRBJ1-1; D is ambiguous. The CDR3 spans 14 residues. From germline, CDR1 is GTSNPN and CDR2 SVGIG (reference sequence). V was trimmed by 4 bases and J by 4 bases, leaving 16 bases between them.

This rearrangement joins TRBV29-1 to TRBJ2-7; D uncertain. This CDR3 contains 11 residues. The germline gives CDR1 SQVTM, CDR2 ANQGSEA. Trimming left V 7 bases short and J 4 bases short, with 11 bases between. The CDR3 here is CSAQDGYEQYF. The CDR3 DNA reads as TGCAGCGCCCAGGACGGATACGAGCAGTACTTC.

The V call is TRBV4-3, the J call TRBJ2-5; tentatively, D is TRBD1 (7 bases). V lost 3 bases to trimming and J lost 2 bases, with 10 bases between them. CDR1 is LGHNA and CDR2 is YSLEER in the germline V gene. There are 14 residues in the CDR3. CDR3 in amino acids: CASSQAGQQETQYF. The DNA of the CDR3 is TGCGCCAGCAGCCAGGCGGGACAGCAAGAGACCCAGTACTTC.

V and J are TRBV14 and TRBJ2-5; no clear D. V lost 1 base and J lost 5, with 8 bases in between. The CDR3 sequence is 13 residues long. The germline V gene encodes CDR1 SGHDN and CDR2 FVKESK. CDR3 protein: CASSQARWETQYF. The DNA for the CDR3 is TGTGCCAGCAGCCAAGCCCGGTGGGAGACCCAGTACTTC. Full variable domain (rest looked up from reference TRBV14 and TRBJ2-5): EAGVTQFPSHSVIEKGQTVTLRCDPISGHDNLYWYRRVMGKEIKFLLHFVKESKQDESGMPNNRFLAERTGGTYSTLKVQPAELEDSGVYFCASSQARWETQYFGPGTRLLVL.

The V gene is TRBV20-1, the J gene TRBJ1-1; D remains ambiguous. With 6 bases removed from V and 4 bases from J, the gap between germline ends came to 15 bases. CDR1 is DFQATT and CDR2 is SNEGSKA in the germline V gene (reference sequence). This CDR3 comprises 13 residues. The CDR3, as DNA: TGCAGTGCGGATATCGGGCTATCCACTGAAGCTTTCTTT. This sequence encodes CSADIGLSTEAFF.

The chain carries TRBV29-1 and TRBJ2-1, with 9 bases lining up with TRBD2. V lost 6 bases to trimming and J lost 3 bases; unmatched junction nucleotides: 9. Looked up from germline, CDR1 is SQVTM and CDR2 is ANQGSEA. The CDR3 is made up of 15 amino acids. DNA for the CDR3: TGCAGCGTCCTAGGGGTAGCGGGGGACTACAATGAGCAGTTCTTC. This gives the protein CSVLGVAGDYNEQFF.

The chain recombines TRBV20-1 with TRBJ2-1; unclear D gene. The CDR3 has 13 residues. Trimming removed 2 bases at V and 3 bases at J, with 8 bases between. Germline V gene lookup returns CDR1 DFQATT and CDR2 SNEGSKA (reference sequence). CDR3 loop: CSARSWNYNEQFF. DNA for the CDR3: TGCAGTGCTAGATCCTGGAACTACAATGAGCAGTTCTTC.

V and J are TRBV9 and TRBJ1-2; TRBD1 might be the D (5 bases). The CDR3 covers 15 residues. Looked up from germline, CDR1 is SGDLS and CDR2 is YYNGEE. The V end was cut by 0 bases, the J end by 0 bases, with 9 bases between. This chain's CDR3 is CASSVGQLTNYGYTF. The CDR3 nucleotides are TGTGCCAGCAGCGTAGGACAGCTAACTAACTATGGCTACACCTTC. The full variable domain, in which reference TRBV9 and TRBJ1-2 provide the parts outside the CDR3, is DSGVTQTPKHLITATGQRVTLRCSPRSGDLSVYWYQQSLDQGLQFLIQYYNGEERAKGNILERFSAQQFPDLHSELNLSSLELGDSALYFCASSVGQLTNYGYTFGSGTRLTVV.

This chain connects TRBV2 to TRBJ2-2; D might be TRBD2 (5 bases). Germline V lookup: CDR1 SNHLY, CDR2 FYNNEI. Trimming took 6 bases from V and 4 from J, leaving 12 bases between them. This CDR3 has 14 residues. The CDR3 is CASRSGMSTGELFF. The CDR3 DNA follows: TGTGCCAGCAGATCGGGGATGTCCACCGGGGAGCTGTTTTTT.

The chain combines TRBV29-1 with TRBJ2-5; unclear D gene. The V gene's germline CDR1 is SQVTM and CDR2 ANQGSEA. This CDR3 is 13 amino acids long. The V end lost 4 bases, the J end lost 4 bases, and 13 bases lay between the germline ends. The CDR3 is CSVVGLNGETQYF. DNA of the CDR3: TGCAGCGTTGTAGGGTTGAATGGAGAGACCCAGTACTTC.

The J gene is TRBJ2-7, the V gene TRBV7-9, with 12 bases that match TRBD1. V lost 5 bases, J lost 2 bases, and 7 bases stayed unmatched. This CDR3 region has 16 residues. Germline V gene lookup returns CDR1 SEHNR and CDR2 FQNEAQ (reference sequence). The CDR3 region has the DNA TGTGCCAGCAGCCGATCGGGGACAGGGGGCGCCTACGAGCAGTACTTC. Its protein product is CASSRSGTGGAYEQYF.

The J gene is TRBJ2-7, the V gene TRBV7-9; a possible D gene is TRBD1 (5 bases). The V end was cut by 4 bases, the J end by 3 bases, with 10 bases between. There are 13 residues in the CDR3. Germline V gene lookup returns CDR1 SEHNR and CDR2 FQNEAQ (reference sequence). Here the CDR3 reads CASSSTEDYEQYF. The CDR3 DNA reads TGTGCCAGCAGCTCGACAGAGGACTACGAGCAGTACTTC.